This entry is about one TCR beta chain. No cognate antigen has been identified for it. No quality values exist for individual bases; no much larger clone is one base distant. This sample stems from a study of vaccination and CD4 T cells after COVID-19 (dated by TCRdb to between 2021 and 2024). Study-level background: SARS-CoV-2 positivity had been established in the convalescent patients by nasal swab PCR, and mild disease was recorded in nine or ten of these patients and severe disease in one. Post-COVID blood samples were collected from convalescent patients a median of around 100 days after diagnosis, with a range of roughly 30 to 161 days. Six males and four females were included in the convalescent cohort, with two Hispanic individuals, seven Caucasians, two Asians and one multiracial person represented. Participants got two doses of the Pfizer-BioNTech BNT162b2 vaccine (n=8) or two doses of the Moderna mRNA-1273 vaccine (n=2). A few convalescent patients were sampled both early after vaccination (day 14) and late after vaccination (days 161 to 241). Overlapping spike peptide pools from SARS-CoV-2 and from the common cold coronaviruses HCoV-NL63, HCoV-OC43 and HCoV-229E were used as culture stimuli. Control cultures used a CEFX viral epitope pool as positive control, an HIV-1 Nef peptide pool as negative control, or no peptide. The spike-specific CD4+ TCR repertoire was compared before and after mRNA vaccination in under 11 COVID-19 convalescent patients and a handful of infection-naive healthy vaccine recipients. Post-vaccine blood samples were obtained a median of about 72 days after the second vaccine dose, with a range of roughly 13 to 250 days. What the research found in general, with its limitations: In convalescent patients, nearly all vaccine-specific clones (304 of 307) were found to be mono-reactive for SARS-CoV-2 spike rather than cross-reactive with common cold coronaviruses. In convalescent patients, a median around 83% of post-vaccine SARS-CoV-2-reactive clones were detected only after vaccination, and vaccine-specific priming was suggested by this finding. An increase in the median number of SARS-CoV-2-reactive clonotypes from approximately 20 after infection to roughly 38 after vaccination was observed, but the change was not found to be significant. The number of convalescent patients in the study was relatively small, and the study did not examine early timepoints following natural infection.

The meaning of the sample's time point label: late sampling 161 to 241 days after vaccination in a few convalescent patients. The treatment or condition label here, explained by the study, means: approximately 9-day PBMC culture with coronavirus spike peptide pools or control peptides (ViraFEST assay). The study used the ViraFEST assay, which expanded antigen-specific T cells with peptide pools and then identified expanded clonotypes by TCR sequencing. The positive SARS-CoV-2 PCR tests of the convalescent patients were dated from March to December 2020, before the Alpha, Beta and Delta variants emerged in the United States. Around 2 million PBMCs per well were cultured in IMDM with roughly 5% human AB serum and about 9.7 IU/ml IL-2, plus 10 ug/ml peptide pools. Half of the culture medium was replaced with fresh IL-2-containing medium on days 3 and 7. After 10 to 11 days of culture, CD4+ T cells were isolated by negative selection with the EasySep CD4+ T cell isolation kit. PBMCs were separated from whole blood using Ficoll-Paque Plus gradient centrifugation and then either used fresh or cryopreserved at -140C. In general, triplicate wells were set up for every culture condition.

Library creation used PCR. TCR sequencing of DNA from cultured CD4+ T cells used the Oncomine TCR Beta short-read assay at the Johns Hopkins FTIC core. The QIAamp micro DNA kit was used to extract genomic DNA from the cultured CD4+ T cells. The Oncomine TCR Beta libraries from cultured CD4+ T cells were pooled using unique dual indexes and then sequenced on an Illumina iSeq 100. As for the authors' bioinformatics: Non-productive sequences were filtered out, and CDR3s that did not start with C, did not end with F or W, or were shorter than 7 amino acids were discarded. Antigen-specific clonotypes were identified using the MANAFEST web application through comparison of peptide-stimulated wells with reference and other culture wells. An FDR below 0.05, an odds ratio above 5, and a productive frequency above 0.1% in at least two of three replicate wells were required for clones to be considered positive. Clonotypes that were significantly expanded in both SARS-CoV-2 spike wells and at least one common cold coronavirus spike condition were defined as cross-reactive. Similarity between CDR3 sequences was evaluated in R version 3.6.1 using Levenshtein distances (stringdist) and unrooted phylogenetic trees (ape). TCRdb redid the processing of the public reads, applying fastp at Q25 and MiXCR, and retained in-frame beta chains. Rows are combined by CDR3 protein, so each entry shows the most common genes and DNA. Clone size and V and J calls follow TCRdb, not the original study. This sample has tens of thousands of distinct CDR3 sequences in its table, and under 40% of those were observed once. The ten largest clones take up 8.6% of the sample.

Trimming accounts for 4 bases at V and 14 bases at J, while the number of junction bases matched to no gene is 6. From the germline V gene (reference sequence), CDR1 is WNHNN and CDR2 is SYGVQD. Spanning cysteine to phenylalanine, the CDR3 consists of 12 amino acids. Just the 36-base CDR3 DNA is kept, in frame starting at base 1. The sample consisted of CD4+ T cells from blood, cultured in vitro, taken about 7 months after SARS-CoV-2 vaccination. The chain links TRBV10-1 with TRBJ2-4; 9 bases in the junction line up with TRBD1. The clonotype originates from a human donor who had recovered from COVID-19. CDR3 reads: CASSGGTGKKYF. The base sequence is TGCGCCAGCAGTGGGGGGACAGGGAAGAAGTACTTC.